These T cell receptor beta chains were read from a single sample in a study of vaccination effects on CD4 cells after COVID-19. Antigen specificity for these receptors is unknown. Sequencing used immunoSEQ multiplex PCR; TCRdb keeps in-frame clones, though not all of them. The data contain more than 60,000 clones, around 69% of them singletons. Sequencing used CD4+ T cells from PBMCs cultured without peptide, obtained after COVID-19 vaccination. These receptors all stem from a human donor who received a COVID-19 vaccine. The CDR3 runs from the conserved cysteine through the conserved F or W. The order of the fields is D gene, V gene, J gene, clone size, CDR3 protein, CDR3 DNA. D genes are given only for firm matches. Some rows mark clone size as missing; the rest say once, few, many or name a class of expanded clone.

D: NA
V: TRBV4-3
J: TRBJ2-3
size: NA
CDR3: CASSQIKSTDTQYF
DNA: TGCGCCAGCAGCCAGATAAAAAGCACAGATACGCAGTATTTT

D: NA
V: TRBV30
J: TRBJ1-2
size: NA
CDR3: CAWSVTSHRGYTF
DNA: TGTGCCTGGAGTGTAACCTCGCATCGCGGCTACACCTTC

D: NA
V: TRBV19
J: TRBJ2-3
size: NA
CDR3: CATTRASTDTQYF
DNA: TGTGCCACGACCCGGGCTAGCACAGATACGCAGTATTTT

D: NA
V: TRBV3-1/TRBV3-2
J: TRBJ1-1
size: NA
CDR3: CASSHGGQDTEAFF
DNA: TGTGCCAGCAGCCACGGGGGGCAGGACACTGAAGCTTTCTTT

D: TRBD1
V: TRBV6-5
J: TRBJ2-5
size: NA
CDR3: CASSPQGEWTQYF
DNA: TGTGCCAGCAGCCCCCAGGGGGAATGGACCCAGTACTTC

D: NA
V: TRBV24-1
J: TRBJ1-5
size: NA
CDR3: CATSDPDQPQHF
DNA: TGTGCCACCAGTGATCCAGATCAGCCCCAGCATTTT

D: NA
V: TRBV11-2
J: TRBJ1-5
size: NA
CDR3: CASSLGRDIHQPQHF
DNA: TGTGCCAGCAGCTTAGGACGGGACATCCATCAGCCCCAGCATTTT

D: NA
V: TRBV24-1
J: TRBJ2-3
size: NA
CDR3: CATRGNTDTQYF
DNA: TGTGCCACCAGGGGGAACACAGATACGCAGTATTTT

D: TRBD2
V: TRBV4-1
J: TRBJ2-2
size: NA
CDR3: CASSQDRVAGGSGELFF
DNA: TGCGCCAGCAGCCAAGATAGGGTAGCGGGGGGTAGCGGGGAGCTGTTTTTT

D: TRBD1
V: TRBV6-5
J: TRBJ1-1
size: NA
CDR3: CASESTGAGNTEAFF
DNA: TGTGCCAGCGAATCGACAGGGGCAGGGAACACTGAAGCTTTCTTT

D: TRBD1
V: TRBV19
J: TRBJ2-6
size: NA
CDR3: CASSSRDSYSGANVLTF
DNA: TGTGCCAGTAGTTCTCGGGACAGTTACTCTGGGGCCAACGTCCTGACTTTC

D: NA
V: TRBV4-1
J: TRBJ1-1
size: NA
CDR3: CASSREPDTEAFF
DNA: TGCGCCAGCAGCCGGGAGCCAGACACTGAAGCTTTCTTT

D: NA
V: TRBV10-1
J: TRBJ1-1
size: few
CDR3: CASSETGLAEAFF
DNA: TGCGCCAGCAGTGAGACAGGGCTCGCTGAAGCTTTCTTT

D: NA
V: TRBV5-1
J: TRBJ1-4
size: NA
CDR3: CASSLVSGAGEKLFF
DNA: TGCGCCAGCAGCTTGGTGTCAGGGGCGGGGGAAAAACTGTTTTTT

D: NA
V: TRBV2
J: TRBJ2-5
size: NA
CDR3: CASEVNRQETQYF
DNA: TGTGCCAGCGAGGTTAACAGGCAAGAGACCCAGTACTTC

D: TRBD1
V: TRBV5-1
J: TRBJ1-2
size: NA
CDR3: CASSLTGAENGYTF
DNA: TGCGCCAGCAGCCTGACAGGGGCTGAGAATGGCTACACCTTC

D: TRBD1
V: TRBV6-1
J: TRBJ2-2
size: NA
CDR3: CASSDPRDRPTGELFF
DNA: TGTGCCAGCAGTGACCCTCGGGACAGGCCTACCGGGGAGCTGTTTTTT

D: NA
V: TRBV20-1
J: TRBJ1-6
size: few
CDR3: CSASSESNSPLHF
DNA: TGCAGTGCTAGTTCAGAAAGCAATTCACCCCTCCACTTT

D: NA
V: TRBV12-3/TRBV12-4
J: TRBJ1-2
size: NA
CDR3: CASSPQGQGGYTF
DNA: TGTGCCAGCAGTCCTCAGGGGCAAGGTGGCTACACCTTC

D: TRBD1
V: TRBV6-6
J: TRBJ1-5
size: few
CDR3: CASSPGTGNNQPQHF
DNA: TGTGCCAGCAGTCCCGGGACAGGGAACAATCAGCCCCAGCATTTT

D: NA
V: TRBV7-2
J: TRBJ1-4
size: NA
CDR3: CASSLQGIGRGEKLFF
DNA: TGTGCCAGCAGCCTTCAGGGGATCGGGAGGGGTGAAAAACTGTTTTTT

D: NA
V: TRBV4-2
J: TRBJ2-5
size: NA
CDR3: CASSRATGVETQYF
DNA: TGTGCCAGCAGCCGAGCCACGGGGGTAGAGACCCAGTACTTC

D: TRBD1
V: TRBV27
J: TRBJ2-5
size: NA
CDR3: CASRGQGSGWTQYF
DNA: TGTGCCAGCAGGGGACAGGGGAGCGGTTGGACCCAGTACTTC

D: NA
V: TRBV5-5
J: TRBJ1-2
size: few
CDR3: CASSPDGTNYGYTF
DNA: TGTGCCAGCAGCCCGGACGGGACCAACTATGGCTACACCTTC

D: TRBD1
V: TRBV14
J: TRBJ1-2
size: NA
CDR3: CASSQERRTGAGYTF
DNA: TGTGCCAGCAGCCAAGAACGGAGAACAGGGGCCGGCTACACCTTC

D: NA
V: TRBV9
J: TRBJ1-3
size: NA
CDR3: CASSVDSDSGNTIYF
DNA: TGTGCCAGCAGCGTCGACAGTGACTCTGGAAACACCATATATTTT

D: NA
V: TRBV6-5
J: TRBJ2-2
size: NA
CDR3: CASSYGENTGELFF
DNA: TGTGCCAGCAGTTACGGCGAGAACACCGGGGAGCTGTTTTTT

D: TRBD1
V: TRBV7-9
J: TRBJ1-2
size: NA
CDR3: CASSLEGNRGQGYTF
DNA: TGTGCCAGCAGCTTAGAAGGCAACAGGGGGCAAGGCTACACCTTC

D: NA
V: TRBV5-4
J: TRBJ2-2
size: NA
CDR3: CASSLWVSGELFF
DNA: TGTGCCAGCAGCTTATGGGTTTCCGGGGAGCTGTTTTTT

D: NA
V: TRBV6-1
J: TRBJ1-5
size: NA
CDR3: CASSEPGRQQPQHF
DNA: TGTGCCAGCAGTGAACCAGGACGGCAACAGCCCCAGCATTTT

D: NA
V: TRBV5-6
J: TRBJ1-1
size: NA
CDR3: CASSPIPGNTEAFF
DNA: TGTGCCAGCAGCCCAATTCCAGGGAATACTGAAGCTTTCTTT

D: NA
V: TRBV5-5
J: TRBJ1-1
size: NA
CDR3: CASSRIFAEAFF
DNA: TGTGCCAGCAGCCGGATTTTCGCTGAAGCTTTCTTT